This T cell receptor (beta chain) was identified during a study of blood T cell repertoires in COVID-19 (dated by TCRdb to about 2020). With respect to the entire study: Samples from collaborators originated in the United States, Italy and Spain and spanned both the acute and convalescent phases of COVID-19. A freely available public database, intended as a resource for researchers studying the immune response to SARS-CoV-2, is where the repertoires were released. Subjects who had been exposed to COVID-19, were actively infected with it, or had recovered from it provided the deeply sampled blood TCRbeta repertoires that made up the dataset. Samples came from the ongoing ImmuneRACE study (first 160 participants) plus 1,254 subjects from 6 global collaborators. Nearly every sample came with metadata listing a de-identified subject ID, COVID-19 status, age in years and sex. The prospective study material was composed of cDNA or gDNA derived from T cells, B-cell-depleted T cells, or PBMCs. Where HLA class I and class II types were available, the types were taken from metadata supplied by the sample provider, not from assay-based typing.

Overall study results and their limits: How much clinical and demographic metadata was included differed by source and by participant, and the metadata was provided uncurated.

The immunoSEQ Assay, a bias-controlled multiplex PCR, was used to amplify TCRbeta CDR3 regions from genomic DNA. Turning to the authors' computational methods: The number of nucleated cells in each sample was estimated from the amplification of reference gene primers within the assay. To quantify the absolute abundance of each unique TCRbeta CDR3 rearrangement, sequence reads were collapsed and filtered. For each sample, productive Simpson clonality was calculated as the square root of Simpson's diversity index across productive rearrangements. The source is immuneACCESS, and TCRdb retained only in-frame sequences with V and J called. Part of the clones is not carried over; for the studies checked, unresolved V genes explain less than half of this, and the remainder is unexplained. The V and J calls and clone size are taken from that table; D and trimming were inferred from the DNA. This sample gives about 140,000 clones in total; roughly 85% of them show up just once. The top ten clonotypes cover around 3% of the sample.

Participants in the prospective study were aged 18 to 89 years, lived in 24 United States geographic areas, and enrolled through a virtual design. In the prospective study, cohorts were assigned on the basis of participant-reported clinical history obtained from a screening survey and a study questionnaire. Recovered participants in ImmuneRACE Cohort 3 were defined by two consecutive negative NP/OP PCR tests, clearance by a healthcare professional, or resolution of symptoms. In the prospective study, whole blood, serum and a nasopharyngeal or oropharyngeal swab were collected from each participant by mobile phlebotomists. Prospective study participants could optionally give additional blood draws and questionnaires over a 2-month period. Blood samples from the prospective study were shipped frozen or at room temperature prior to DNA extraction. On this clone itself: What antigen it recognizes has not been identified. No base quality information exists; no much larger clone differs at one position.

Via the germline V gene (reference sequence), CDR1 is SGHNT and CDR2 YYREEE. The CDR3 contains 11 residues, cysteine and phenylalanine counted. Only CDR3 DNA is held: 33 bases, read in frame from base 1. V is pruned by 4 bases and J by 11 bases, leaving 4 bases of the junction without a gene match. The chain couples TRBV5-4 to TRBJ2-7; 9 bases in the junction line up with TRBD1. Sequencing was performed on PBMCs or T cells enriched from blood (not recorded which). This TCR was recovered from a woman aged 50 to 60 who had recovered from COVID-19. The CDR3 reads as follows: CASSERDREYF. The nucleotide sequence is TGTGCCAGCAGCGAACGGGACAGGGAGTACTTC. Reference TRBV5-4 and TRBJ2-7 genes cover what lies past the CDR3, so the full variable domain is ETGVTQSPTHLIKTRGQQVTLRCSSQSGHNTVSWYQQALGQGPQFIFQYYREEENGRGNFPPRFSGLQFPNYSSELNVNALELDDSALYLCASSERDREYFGPGTRLTVT.